This TCR beta chain was sequenced during a study of blood T cell repertoires in COVID-19. The table came from immunoSEQ multiplex PCR; TCRdb's copy has only in-frame clones and leaves some out. This table has approximately 210,000 clones, roughly four fifths appearing once. The CDR3 loop spans 18 amino acids. V lost 1 base and J lost 0; bases outside the gene matches: 7. Germline lookup yields CDR1 GTSNPN and CDR2 SVGIG (reference sequence). This clonotype originated in a woman aged 35 to 49 with acute or convalescent COVID-19. Input material: peripheral blood. This rearrangement joins TRBV30 to TRBJ2-1, with 12 bases aligning to TRBD2. This CDR3 reads CAWSGLAGGPGSYNEQFF. The CDR3 bases are TGTGCCTGGAGTGGGCTAGCGGGAGGGCCTGGCTCCTACAATGAGCAGTTCTTC.